This T cell receptor (beta chain) was documented in a study of metastatic and nonmetastatic thyroid tumors. About the study: It was across blood and tumor or nodule tissue from malignant and benign thyroid patients that repertoires were compared.

With MiXCR, TCRdb called clones anew from the PCR reads. The sample has around 40,000 clones, roughly a quarter seen once. Germline V gene data show CDR1 as MDHEN and CDR2 as SYDVKM. Deletions cut 6 bases from V and 8 bases from J, with 13 bases between. The CDR3 spans 13 residues. This clone was observed at least ten times. What it binds is not known. Overall study results and limits: Patients with malignant thyroid tumors reportedly had significantly higher TCR beta diversity than those with benign nodules, in blood and tumor.

Among the patients, none had received any treatment before thyroid surgery. The TCR comes from a female donor with papillary thyroid cancer or a benign thyroid nodule (not recorded which). Some clones in this sample may be carry-over from other donors' samples. This chain uses TRBV28 with TRBJ1-4; maybe TRBD1 (6 bases). Sequenced: blood. The CDR3 nucleotides are TGTGCCAGCAGCGGGGGCGGTGGAGAAAAACTGTTTTTT. Protein product: CASSGGGGEKLFF.